This record looks at one TCR beta chain sequence and its context. No antigen is known for it. This record comes from a study of shared clonotypes between healthy human individuals. Points from the study as a whole: Naive CD4 clonotypes overlapped across a handful of donors at roughly 5%. Among the subsets, naive ones generally showed larger estimated richness than memory ones.

Unmatched junction bases numbered 2, after V lost 3 bases and J lost 5 bases. There are 13 residues in the CDR3. Germline V lookup: CDR1 MNHNS, CDR2 SASEGT. Cells designated naive CD8 were CD45RO-negative and were positively selected for CCR7, with terminally differentiated effector memory CD45RA+ cells excluded. The authors ran the assay at deep level. Repertoires were generated with immunoSEQ multiplex PCR, while TCRdb's copy carries only in-frame clones and drops some. The sample has more than 600,000 clones, about 92% seen once; the top ten hold more than 20%. The TCR was taken from a man under 40 in good health. The sequenced material came from naive CD8+ T cells sorted from blood. The chain joins TRBV6-1 to TRBJ2-5, with 8 bases fitting TRBD2. As DNA, the CDR3 is TGTGCCAGCAGTGAGGTAGCGGGGGAGACCCAGTACTTC. Translating it yields CASSEVAGETQYF.